Listed below are T cell receptor beta chains from one sample, sequenced in a study of T cells in Graves' hyperthyroidism and ophthalmopathy. In TCRdb, the multiplex PCR reads were re-called with MiXCR into one record per CDR3 protein. The sample holds almost 350,000 distinct CDR3 sequences, around 18% seen once. The sample was blood. All receptors derive from a woman between 40 and 55 years old with Graves' ophthalmopathy. The conserved cysteine and the conserved F or W are not part of the CDR3 here. The order of the fields is CDR3 protein, V gene.

CDR3 protein: ASSFVHQNDGYT
V gene: TRBV28

CDR3 protein: ASSLATPMMNTEAF
V gene: TRBV28

CDR3 protein: ASSPIAGGPYEQY
V gene: TRBV4-1

CDR3 protein: ASSTLAGGRETQY
V gene: TRBV6-1

CDR3 protein: ASSSQGSRETQY
V gene: TRBV7-2

CDR3 protein: ASSLRYGAGAGTGELF
V gene: TRBV7-8

CDR3 protein: ASSSRGRTNTEAF
V gene: TRBV5-1

CDR3 protein: ATSDLREEGPNSVAF
V gene: TRBV24-1

CDR3 protein: ATSDGGGRGETQY
V gene: TRBV24-1

CDR3 protein: ASSAGGHQPQH
V gene: TRBV6-1

CDR3 protein: ASMDGIGYT
V gene: TRBV6-1

CDR3 protein: ASAPGPVNTEAF
V gene: TRBV6-5

CDR3 protein: ASSLAAGGIPYEQY
V gene: TRBV7-2

CDR3 protein: ATSDLRTGDTGELF
V gene: TRBV24-1

CDR3 protein: ASRPQGPPGYTEAF
V gene: TRBV7-8

CDR3 protein: ASNFLRDRVDQPQH
V gene: TRBV28

CDR3 protein: ASSIGGGGGETQY
V gene: TRBV12-3/TRBV12-4

CDR3 protein: ASSVARDQETQY
V gene: TRBV9

CDR3 protein: ASASTTGQYGYT
V gene: TRBV2

CDR3 protein: ASSLDVGSGNTIY
V gene: TRBV11-2

CDR3 protein: ASSLMGGEQY
V gene: TRBV7-2

CDR3 protein: ASSFSEGEESYEQY
V gene: TRBV11-1

CDR3 protein: ASSVSKPNTGELF
V gene: TRBV6-1

CDR3 protein: ASSSPTGGRTETQY
V gene: TRBV27

CDR3 protein: ASSDTGTGGLLGQPQH
V gene: TRBV2

CDR3 protein: ASSVRGGELF
V gene: TRBV19

CDR3 protein: ASSLGAGRGTGELF
V gene: TRBV28

CDR3 protein: ASSTGTSGSRETQY
V gene: TRBV6-2/TRBV6-3

CDR3 protein: ASSYSDVRGQTQY
V gene: TRBV6-5

CDR3 protein: ASYGLPSSYEQY
V gene: TRBV2

CDR3 protein: ARGKLLGMNTEAF
V gene: TRBV30

CDR3 protein: SAPPSRDHYEQY
V gene: TRBV20-1

CDR3 protein: ASSRVFQNTEAF
V gene: TRBV3-1

CDR3 protein: ASNWEGLNTEAF
V gene: TRBV2

CDR3 protein: ASSPLGRRNTGELF
V gene: TRBV11-1